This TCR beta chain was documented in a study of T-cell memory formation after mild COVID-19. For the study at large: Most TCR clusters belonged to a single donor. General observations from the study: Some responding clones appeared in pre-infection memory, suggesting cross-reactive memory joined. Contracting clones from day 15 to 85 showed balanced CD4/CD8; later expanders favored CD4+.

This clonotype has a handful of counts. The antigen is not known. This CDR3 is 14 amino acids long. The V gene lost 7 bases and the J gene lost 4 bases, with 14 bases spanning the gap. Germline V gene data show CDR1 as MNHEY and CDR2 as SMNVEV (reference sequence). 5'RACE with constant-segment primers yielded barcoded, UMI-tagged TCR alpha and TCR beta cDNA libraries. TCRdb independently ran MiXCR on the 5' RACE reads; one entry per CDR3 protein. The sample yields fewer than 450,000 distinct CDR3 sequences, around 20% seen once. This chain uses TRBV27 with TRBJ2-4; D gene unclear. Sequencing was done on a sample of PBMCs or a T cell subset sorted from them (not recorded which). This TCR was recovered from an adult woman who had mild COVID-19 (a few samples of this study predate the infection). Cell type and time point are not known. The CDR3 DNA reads TGTGCCAGCAAGGATGAGGCATGGAAAAACATTCAGTACTTC. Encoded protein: CASKDEAWKNIQYF.